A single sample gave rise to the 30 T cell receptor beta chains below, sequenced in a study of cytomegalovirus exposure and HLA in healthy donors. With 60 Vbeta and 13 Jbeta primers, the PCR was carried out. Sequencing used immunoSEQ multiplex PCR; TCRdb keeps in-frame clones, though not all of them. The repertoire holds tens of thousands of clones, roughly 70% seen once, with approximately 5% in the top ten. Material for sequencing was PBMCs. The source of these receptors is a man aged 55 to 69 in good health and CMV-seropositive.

This CDR3 reads CASSLVGLASYQETQYF. CDR3 sequence (DNA): TGTGCCAGCAGCTTAGTGGGACTAGCGTCGTACCAAGAGACCCAGTACTTC. The chain has TRBV7-2 and TRBJ2-5; 10 nucleotides agree with TRBD2. The CDR3 sequence is 17 residues long. Germline V gene lookup returns CDR1 SGHTA and CDR2 FQGNSA. The V and J ends lost 1 base and 0 bases, in that order; junction bases with no gene match: 5.

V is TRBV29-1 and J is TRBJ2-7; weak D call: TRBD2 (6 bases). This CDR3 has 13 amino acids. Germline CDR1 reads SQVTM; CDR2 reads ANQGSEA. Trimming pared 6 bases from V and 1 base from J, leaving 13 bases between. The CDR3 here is CSVELAQSYEQYF. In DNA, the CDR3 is TGCAGCGTCGAACTAGCCCAATCCTACGAGCAGTACTTC.

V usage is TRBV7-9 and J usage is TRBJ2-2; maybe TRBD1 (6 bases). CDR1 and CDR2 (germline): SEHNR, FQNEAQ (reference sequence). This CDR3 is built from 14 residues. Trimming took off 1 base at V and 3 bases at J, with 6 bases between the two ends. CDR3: CASSLEGDTGELFF. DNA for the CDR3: TGTGCCAGCAGCTTAGAGGGGGACACCGGGGAGCTGTTTTTT. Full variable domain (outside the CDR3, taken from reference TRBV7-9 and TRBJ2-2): DTGVSQNPRHKITKRGQNVTFRCDPISEHNRLYWYRQTLGQGPEFLTYFQNEAQLEKSRLLSDRFSAERPKGSFSTLEIQRTEQGDSAMYLCASSLEGDTGELFFGEGSRLTVL.

CDR3 coding DNA: TGTGCCAGCAGTGCGCAGGGTTCCCCCTACGAGCAGTACTTC. This codes for CASSAQGSPYEQYF. This chain uses TRBV6-6 with TRBJ2-7; D is perhaps TRBD1 (5 bases). Germline V gives CDR1 MNHNY, CDR2 SVGAGI (reference sequence). Trimming left V 5 bases short and J 2 bases short, with 13 bases between. CDR3 size: 14 residues.

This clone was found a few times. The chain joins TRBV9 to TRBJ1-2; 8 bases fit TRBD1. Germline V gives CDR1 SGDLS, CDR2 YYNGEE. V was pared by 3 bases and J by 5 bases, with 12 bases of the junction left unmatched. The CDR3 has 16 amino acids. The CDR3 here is CASSDTPGGQGYGYTF. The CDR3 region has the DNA TGTGCCAGCAGCGACACCCCGGGCGGACAGGGATATGGCTACACCTTC. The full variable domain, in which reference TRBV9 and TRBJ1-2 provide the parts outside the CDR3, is DSGVTQTPKHLITATGQRVTLRCSPRSGDLSVYWYQQSLDQGLQFLIQYYNGEERAKGNILERFSAQQFPDLHSELNLSSLELGDSALYFCASSDTPGGQGYGYTFGSGTRLTVV.

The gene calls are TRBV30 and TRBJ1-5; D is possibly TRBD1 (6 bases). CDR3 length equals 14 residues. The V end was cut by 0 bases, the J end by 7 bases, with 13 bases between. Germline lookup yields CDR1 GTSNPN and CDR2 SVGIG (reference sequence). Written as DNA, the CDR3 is TGTGCCTGGAGTGTCGGACAGACAATACAGCCCCAGCATTTT. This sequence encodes CAWSVGQTIQPQHF.

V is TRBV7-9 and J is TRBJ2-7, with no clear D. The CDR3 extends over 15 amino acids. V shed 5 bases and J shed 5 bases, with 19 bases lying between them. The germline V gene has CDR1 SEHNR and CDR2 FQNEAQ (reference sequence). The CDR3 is CASSPDVPSANEQYF. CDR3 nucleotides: TGTGCCAGCAGCCCCGACGTTCCAAGCGCTAACGAGCAGTACTTC.

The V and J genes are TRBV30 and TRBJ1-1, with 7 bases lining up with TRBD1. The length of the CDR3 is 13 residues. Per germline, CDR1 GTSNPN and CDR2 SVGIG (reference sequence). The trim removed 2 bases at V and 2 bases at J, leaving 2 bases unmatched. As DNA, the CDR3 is TGTGCCTGGAGTTGGGACAGTAACACTGAAGCTTTCTTT. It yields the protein CAWSWDSNTEAFF.

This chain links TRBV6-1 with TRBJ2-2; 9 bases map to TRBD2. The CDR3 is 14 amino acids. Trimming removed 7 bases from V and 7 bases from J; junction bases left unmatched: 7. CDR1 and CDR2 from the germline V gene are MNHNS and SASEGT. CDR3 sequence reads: CASKVAGAHGELFF. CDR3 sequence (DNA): TGTGCCAGCAAGGTAGCGGGAGCCCACGGGGAGCTGTTTTTT.

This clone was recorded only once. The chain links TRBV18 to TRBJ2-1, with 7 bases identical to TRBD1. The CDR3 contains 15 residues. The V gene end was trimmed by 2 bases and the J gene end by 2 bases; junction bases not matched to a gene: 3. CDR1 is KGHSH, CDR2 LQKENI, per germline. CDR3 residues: CASSPKGGPYNEQFF. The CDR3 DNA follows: TGTGCCAGCTCACCAAAAGGGGGCCCCTACAATGAGCAGTTCTTC.

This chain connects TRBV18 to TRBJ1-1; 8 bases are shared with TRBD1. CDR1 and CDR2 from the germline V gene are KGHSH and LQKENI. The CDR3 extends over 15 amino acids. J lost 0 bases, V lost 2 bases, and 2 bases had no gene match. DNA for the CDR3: TGTGCCAGCTCACCAAACAGGGGGGTGAACACTGAAGCTTTCTTT. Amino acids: CASSPNRGVNTEAFF.

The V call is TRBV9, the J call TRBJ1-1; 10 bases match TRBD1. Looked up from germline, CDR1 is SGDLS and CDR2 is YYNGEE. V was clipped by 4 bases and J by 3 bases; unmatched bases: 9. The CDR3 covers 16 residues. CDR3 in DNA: TGTGCCAGCAGCCCCGGGACAGGGGTTCGTTACACTGAAGCTTTCTTT. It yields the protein CASSPGTGVRYTEAFF.

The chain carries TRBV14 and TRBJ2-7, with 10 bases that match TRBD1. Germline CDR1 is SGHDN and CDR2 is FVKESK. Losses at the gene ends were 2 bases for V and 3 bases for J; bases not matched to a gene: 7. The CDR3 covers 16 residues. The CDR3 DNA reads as TGTGCCAGCAGCCAACGGGGACAGGGGTTTGGCTACGAGCAGTACTTC. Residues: CASSQRGQGFGYEQYF.

This CDR3 is CSVRGESAATEAFF. The DNA of the CDR3 is TGCAGCGTCCGCGGCGAGAGCGCCGCCACTGAAGCTTTCTTT. V and J are TRBV29-1 and TRBJ1-1; D gene ambiguous. The CDR3 contains 14 residues. The germline CDR1 and CDR2 sequences are SQVTM and ANQGSEA. Trimming removed 6 bases at V and 4 bases at J, with 18 bases between.

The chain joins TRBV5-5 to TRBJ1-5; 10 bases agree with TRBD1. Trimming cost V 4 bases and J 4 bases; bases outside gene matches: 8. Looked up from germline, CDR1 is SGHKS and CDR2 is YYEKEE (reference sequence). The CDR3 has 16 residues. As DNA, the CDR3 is TGTGCCAGCAGCAGCCTGACAGGGGGCTTAAATCAGCCCCAGCATTTT. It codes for CASSSLTGGLNQPQHF.

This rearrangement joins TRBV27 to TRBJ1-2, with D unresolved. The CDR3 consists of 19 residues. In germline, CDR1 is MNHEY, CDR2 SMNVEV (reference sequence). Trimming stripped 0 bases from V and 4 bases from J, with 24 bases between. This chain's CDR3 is CASSLSKREEASAPYGYTF. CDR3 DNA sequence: TGTGCCAGCAGTTTATCGAAGAGGGAAGAGGCCTCTGCCCCCTATGGCTACACCTTC.

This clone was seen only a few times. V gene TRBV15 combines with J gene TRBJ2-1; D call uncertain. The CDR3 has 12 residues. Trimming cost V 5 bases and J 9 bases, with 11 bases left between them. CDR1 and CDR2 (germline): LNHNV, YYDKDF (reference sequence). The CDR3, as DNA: TGTGCCACCAGCCCTAGGAACGGTGAGCAGTTCTTC. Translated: CATSPRNGEQFF.

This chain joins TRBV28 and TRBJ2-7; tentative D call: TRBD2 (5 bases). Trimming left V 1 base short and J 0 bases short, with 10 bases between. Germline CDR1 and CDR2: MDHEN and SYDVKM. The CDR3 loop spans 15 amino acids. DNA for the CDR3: TGTGCCAGCAGTTTATTGGGGAGCTCCTCCTACGAGCAGTACTTC. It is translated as CASSLLGSSSYEQYF.

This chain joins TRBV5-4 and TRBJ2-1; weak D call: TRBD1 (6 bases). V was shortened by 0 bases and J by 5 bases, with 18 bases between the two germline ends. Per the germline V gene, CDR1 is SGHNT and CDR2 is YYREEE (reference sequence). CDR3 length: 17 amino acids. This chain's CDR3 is CASSLALSGAGDNEQFF. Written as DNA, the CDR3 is TGTGCCAGCAGCTTGGCCCTTTCAGGGGCAGGGGACAATGAGCAGTTCTTC.

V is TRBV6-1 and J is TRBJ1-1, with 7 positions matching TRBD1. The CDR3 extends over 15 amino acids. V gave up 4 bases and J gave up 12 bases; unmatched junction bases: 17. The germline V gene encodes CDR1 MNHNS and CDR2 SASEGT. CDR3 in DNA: TGTGCCAGCAGTGTCGGGGACAGTTTGGGGTTTAGGTCTTTCTTT. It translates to CASSVGDSLGFRSFF.

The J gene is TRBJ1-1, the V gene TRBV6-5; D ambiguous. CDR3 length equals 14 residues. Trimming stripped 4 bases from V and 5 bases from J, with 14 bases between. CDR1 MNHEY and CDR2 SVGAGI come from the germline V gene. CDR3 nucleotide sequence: TGTGCCAGCAGTTCCGGGGTTCGTAGGACTGAAGCTTTCTTT. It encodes CASSSGVRRTEAFF.

In nucleotides, the CDR3 is TGTGCCAGCTCACCACGTCAGACAGGGGTTTCCCCTAATGAAAAACTGTTTTTT. Amino acid sequence: CASSPRQTGVSPNEKLFF. The rearrangement joins TRBV18 to TRBJ1-4; 8 nucleotides agree with TRBD1. Per the germline V gene, CDR1 is KGHSH and CDR2 is LQKENI. CDR3 length: 18 residues. V shed 1 base, J shed 3 bases, and the junction held 10 bases outside the gene matches.

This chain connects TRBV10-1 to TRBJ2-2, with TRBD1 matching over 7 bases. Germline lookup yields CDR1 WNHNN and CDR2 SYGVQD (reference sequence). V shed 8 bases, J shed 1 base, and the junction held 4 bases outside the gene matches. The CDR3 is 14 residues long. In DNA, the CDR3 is TGCGCCAGCCGGGACAGTTGGAACACCGGGGAGCTGTTTTTT. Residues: CASRDSWNTGELFF.

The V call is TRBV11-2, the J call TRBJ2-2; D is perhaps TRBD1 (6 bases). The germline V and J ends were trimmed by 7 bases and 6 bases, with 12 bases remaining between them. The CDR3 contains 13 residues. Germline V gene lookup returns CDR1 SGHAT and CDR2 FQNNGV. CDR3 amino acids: CASNFRGSGELFF. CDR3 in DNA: TGTGCCAGCAATTTTAGGGGGTCCGGGGAGCTGTTTTTT.

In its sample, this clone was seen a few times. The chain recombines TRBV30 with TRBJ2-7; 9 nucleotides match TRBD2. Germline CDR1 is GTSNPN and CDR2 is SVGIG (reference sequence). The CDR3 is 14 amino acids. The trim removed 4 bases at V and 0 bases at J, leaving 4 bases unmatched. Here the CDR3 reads CAWKTSGFSYEQYF. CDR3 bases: TGTGCCTGGAAGACTAGCGGTTTCTCCTACGAGCAGTACTTC.

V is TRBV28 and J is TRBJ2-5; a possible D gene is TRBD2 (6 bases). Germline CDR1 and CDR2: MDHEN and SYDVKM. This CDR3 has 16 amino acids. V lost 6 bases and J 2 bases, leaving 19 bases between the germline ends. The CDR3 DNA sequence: TGTGCCAGCAGCGACGGGAGAACGGCGATACAAGAGACCCAGTACTTC. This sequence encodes CASSDGRTAIQETQYF.

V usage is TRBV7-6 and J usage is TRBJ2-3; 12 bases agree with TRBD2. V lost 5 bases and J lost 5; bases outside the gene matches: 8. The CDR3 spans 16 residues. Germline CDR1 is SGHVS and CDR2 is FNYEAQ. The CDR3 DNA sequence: TGTGCCAGCAGCCCCGGACTAGCGGGACCGGGAGATACGCAGTATTTT. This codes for CASSPGLAGPGDTQYF.

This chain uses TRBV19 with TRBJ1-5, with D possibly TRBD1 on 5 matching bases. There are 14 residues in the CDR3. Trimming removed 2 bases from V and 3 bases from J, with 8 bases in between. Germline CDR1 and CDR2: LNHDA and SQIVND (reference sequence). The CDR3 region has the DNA TGTGCCAGTAGTATATTGGGGCCCAATCAGCCCCAGCATTTT. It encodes CASSILGPNQPQHF.

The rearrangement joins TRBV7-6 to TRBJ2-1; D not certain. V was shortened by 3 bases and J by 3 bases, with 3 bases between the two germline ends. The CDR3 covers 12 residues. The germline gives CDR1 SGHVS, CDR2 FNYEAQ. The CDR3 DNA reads TGTGCCAGCAGCTTTAGCTACAATGAGCAGTTCTTC. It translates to CASSFSYNEQFF.

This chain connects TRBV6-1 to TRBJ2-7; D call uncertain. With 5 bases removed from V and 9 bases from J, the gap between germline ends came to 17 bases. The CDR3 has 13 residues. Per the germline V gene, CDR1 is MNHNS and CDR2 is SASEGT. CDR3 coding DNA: TGTGCCAGCAGTTATAGAAAGAGTTCCGGGCAGTACTTC. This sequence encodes CASSYRKSSGQYF.